A selection of T cell receptor beta chains follows, all from one sample in a study of T cell responses to AZD1222 COVID-19 vaccine. Here immunoSEQ multiplex PCR was the method, and the copy in TCRdb shows in-frame clones only, minus some. The profile shows about 150,000 clones, 90% of them singletons. The sample was peripheral blood, taken 28 days after the second AZD1222 dose. The receptors originated from an adult who received the AZD1222 COVID-19 vaccine. Each CDR3 is given with its conserved first and last residue. The order of the fields is J gene, D gene, clone size, V gene, CDR3 protein, CDR3 DNA. A D gene is named only where the DNA matches it firmly. Clone size appears in some rows only: once, few, many, or a class for an expanded clone.

J: TRBJ2-7
D: -
size: -
V: TRBV3-1/TRBV3-2
CDR3: CASSRESSVYEQYF
DNA: TGTGCCAGCAGCCGAGAGAGCTCCGTCTACGAGCAGTACTTC

J: TRBJ2-6
D: -
size: -
V: TRBV7-9
CDR3: CASPTGTYSGANVLTF
DNA: TGTGCCAGCCCCACAGGGACTTACTCTGGGGCCAACGTCCTGACTTTC

J: TRBJ2-1
D: -
size: -
V: TRBV13
CDR3: CASSLSGRPSYNEQFF
DNA: TGTGCCAGCAGCTTGTCAGGGAGGCCCTCCTACAATGAGCAGTTCTTC

J: TRBJ2-2
D: -
size: -
V: TRBV30
CDR3: CAWSYQGHGELFF
DNA: TGTGCCTGGAGTTACCAGGGTCACGGGGAGCTGTTTTTT

J: TRBJ1-2
D: -
size: -
V: TRBV2
CDR3: CASSVRGNNYGYTF
DNA: TGTGCCAGCAGTGTTCGAGGCAATAACTATGGCTACACCTTC

J: TRBJ2-3
D: -
size: -
V: TRBV2
CDR3: CASAQGRTDTQYF
DNA: TGTGCCAGCGCGCAGGGGCGCACAGATACGCAGTATTTT

J: TRBJ2-7
D: TRBD2
size: -
V: TRBV30
CDR3: CAWRDQPGLAGGPYEQYF
DNA: TGTGCCTGGAGGGACCAGCCGGGACTAGCGGGAGGGCCCTACGAGCAGTACTTC

J: TRBJ2-2
D: -
size: -
V: TRBV10-3
CDR3: CAIGGGSVTGELFF
DNA: TGTGCCATCGGGGGCGGGAGTGTTACCGGGGAGCTGTTTTTT

J: TRBJ1-3
D: TRBD1
size: -
V: TRBV27
CDR3: CASSLDRANTIYF
DNA: TGTGCCAGCAGTCTGGACAGGGCCAACACCATATATTTT

J: TRBJ1-5
D: -
size: once
V: TRBV6-6
CDR3: CAGHRDSNQPQHF
DNA: TGTGCCGGCCATAGGGATAGCAATCAGCCCCAGCATTTT

J: TRBJ2-7
D: -
size: -
V: TRBV9
CDR3: CASSSNYEQYF
DNA: TGTGCCAGCAGCTCCAACTACGAGCAGTACTTC

J: TRBJ2-7
D: TRBD1
size: -
V: TRBV28
CDR3: CASSLSTDRVRAYEQYF
DNA: TGTGCCAGCAGTTTATCGACGGACAGGGTAAGGGCCTACGAGCAGTACTTC

J: TRBJ1-5
D: -
size: -
V: TRBV19
CDR3: CASSGGGNQPQHF
DNA: TGTGCCAGTAGTGGGGGGGGCAATCAGCCCCAGCATTTT

J: TRBJ2-7
D: -
size: -
V: TRBV5-1
CDR3: CASSLEAPSSYEQYF
DNA: TGCGCCAGCAGCTTGGAGGCCCCGAGCTCCTACGAGCAGTACTTC

J: TRBJ1-2
D: TRBD1
size: -
V: TRBV7-9
CDR3: CASSLGAGGAGYGYTF
DNA: TGTGCCAGCAGCTTAGGAGCAGGGGGCGCAGGCTATGGCTACACCTTC

J: TRBJ2-2
D: -
size: -
V: TRBV3-1/TRBV3-2
CDR3: CASSQPYGELFF
DNA: TGTGCCAGCAGCCAGCCGTACGGGGAGCTGTTTTTT

J: TRBJ2-3
D: -
size: -
V: TRBV11-2
CDR3: CASSFVRWRLTDTQYF
DNA: TGTGCCAGCAGCTTCGTAAGATGGAGGCTCACAGATACGCAGTATTTT

J: TRBJ1-5
D: -
size: -
V: TRBV2
CDR3: CASRPGHSNQPQHF
DNA: TGTGCCAGCAGACCAGGCCATAGCAATCAGCCCCAGCATTTT

J: TRBJ1-2
D: -
size: -
V: TRBV3-1/TRBV3-2
CDR3: CASSLQGRANYGYTF
DNA: TGTGCCAGCAGCCTCCAGGGGAGGGCTAACTATGGCTACACCTTC

J: TRBJ1-2
D: TRBD1
size: -
V: TRBV7-9
CDR3: CASSSTHFSTGVGGYTF
DNA: TGTGCCAGCAGCTCGACCCACTTCTCGACAGGGGTGGGTGGCTACACCTTC

J: TRBJ1-1
D: -
size: -
V: TRBV5-1
CDR3: CASSLGPEANTEAFF
DNA: TGCGCCAGCAGCTTAGGTCCAGAGGCCAACACTGAAGCTTTCTTT

J: TRBJ2-6
D: -
size: -
V: TRBV24-1
CDR3: CATSDLTSSGANVLTF
DNA: TGTGCCACCAGTGATTTGACCAGCTCTGGGGCCAACGTCCTGACTTTC

J: TRBJ2-3
D: TRBD2
size: -
V: TRBV28
CDR3: CASRVAGGSTDTQYF
DNA: TGTGCCAGCAGGGTAGCGGGGGGCAGCACAGATACGCAGTATTTT

J: TRBJ2-1
D: TRBD2
size: -
V: TRBV3-1/TRBV3-2
CDR3: CASSQISAGSNEQFF
DNA: TGTGCCAGCAGCCAAATATCAGCGGGATCCAATGAGCAGTTCTTC

J: TRBJ2-7
D: -
size: -
V: TRBV7-9
CDR3: CASSHNTDTDYEQYF
DNA: TGTGCCAGCAGTCATAATACGGACACCGACTACGAGCAGTACTTC

J: TRBJ1-5
D: TRBD1
size: once
V: TRBV2
CDR3: CASSGDSSNQPQHF
DNA: TGTGCCAGCAGTGGGGACAGTTCCAACCAGCCCCAGCATTTT

J: TRBJ1-1
D: -
size: -
V: TRBV5-1
CDR3: CASSSNPGSGNTEAFF
DNA: TGCGCCAGCAGCTCAAATCCAGGCTCGGGGAACACTGAAGCTTTCTTT

J: TRBJ2-3
D: TRBD2
size: -
V: TRBV3-1/TRBV3-2
CDR3: CASSHRLAGRVTDTQYF
DNA: TGTGCCAGCAGCCACCGACTAGCGGGACGTGTCACAGATACGCAGTATTTT

J: TRBJ1-5
D: TRBD1
size: -
V: TRBV28
CDR3: CASRPPVGQARSNQPQHF
DNA: TGTGCCAGCAGGCCCCCGGTTGGACAGGCACGTAGCAATCAGCCCCAGCATTTT

J: TRBJ1-6
D: TRBD1
size: -
V: TRBV11-2
CDR3: CASSLPLTGGISDSPLHF
DNA: TGTGCCAGCAGCTTACCTCTGACAGGGGGGATTTCGGATTCACCCCTCCACTTT

J: TRBJ2-3
D: -
size: -
V: TRBV25-1
CDR3: CASSEYGGHKNPDTQYF
DNA: TGTGCCAGCAGTGAATATGGGGGGCATAAGAATCCAGATACGCAGTATTTT

J: TRBJ2-7
D: -
size: -
V: TRBV7-6
CDR3: CASSLEGDGREQYF
DNA: TGTGCCAGCAGCCTCGAGGGGGACGGGAGGGAGCAGTACTTC

J: TRBJ1-6
D: -
size: -
V: TRBV6-4
CDR3: CASSPRGDSPLHF
DNA: TGTGCCAGCAGTCCACGGGGTGATTCACCCCTCCACTTT

J: TRBJ2-1
D: -
size: -
V: TRBV7-2
CDR3: CASSSWGSDEQFF
DNA: TGTGCCAGCAGTTCATGGGGGTCAGATGAGCAGTTCTTC

J: TRBJ1-5
D: TRBD1
size: -
V: TRBV27
CDR3: CASSRREGTENQPQHF
DNA: TGTGCCAGCAGTAGAAGGGAAGGGACAGAAAATCAGCCCCAGCATTTT

J: TRBJ2-1
D: TRBD1
size: -
V: TRBV5-5
CDR3: CASSPPGTVYNEQFF
DNA: TGTGCCAGCAGCCCCCCCGGGACAGTCTACAATGAGCAGTTCTTC

J: TRBJ2-7
D: -
size: -
V: TRBV28
CDR3: CASSRGPGQRHYEQYF
DNA: TGTGCCAGCAGCCGAGGGCCGGGACAAAGACATTACGAGCAGTACTTC

J: TRBJ1-6
D: -
size: -
V: TRBV27
CDR3: CASSRTYNSPLHF
DNA: TGTGCCAGCAGCCGTACTTATAATTCACCCCTCCACTTT

J: TRBJ1-4
D: -
size: -
V: TRBV14
CDR3: CASSQVEDDGEKLFF
DNA: TGTGCCAGCAGCCAAGTGGAGGATGACGGTGAAAAACTGTTTTTT

J: TRBJ1-4
D: -
size: -
V: TRBV7-2
CDR3: CASSSGQVEKLFF
DNA: TGTGCCAGCAGCTCTGGGCAGGTCGAAAAACTGTTTTTT

J: TRBJ1-2
D: -
size: -
V: TRBV2
CDR3: CASSGGRVAHGYTF
DNA: TGTGCCAGCAGTGGGGGCAGGGTAGCCCATGGCTACACCTTC

J: TRBJ2-2
D: -
size: -
V: TRBV12-3/TRBV12-4
CDR3: CASSQGTGELFF
DNA: TGTGCCAGCAGCCAGGGGACCGGGGAGCTGTTTTTT